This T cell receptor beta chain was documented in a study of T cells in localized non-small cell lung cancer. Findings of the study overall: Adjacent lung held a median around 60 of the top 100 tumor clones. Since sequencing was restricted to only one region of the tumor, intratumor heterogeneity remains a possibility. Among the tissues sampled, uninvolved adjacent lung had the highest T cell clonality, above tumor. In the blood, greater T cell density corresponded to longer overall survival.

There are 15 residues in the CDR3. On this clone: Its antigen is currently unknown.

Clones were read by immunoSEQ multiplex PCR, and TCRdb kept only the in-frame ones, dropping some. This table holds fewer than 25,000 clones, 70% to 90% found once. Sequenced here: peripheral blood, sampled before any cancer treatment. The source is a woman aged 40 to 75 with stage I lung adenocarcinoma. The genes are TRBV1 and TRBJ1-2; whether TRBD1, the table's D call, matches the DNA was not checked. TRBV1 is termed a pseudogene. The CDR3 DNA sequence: TGCACCAGCAGTTGGGACAGGGGTGTCGACTATGGCTACACCTTC. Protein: CTSSWDRGVDYGYTF.